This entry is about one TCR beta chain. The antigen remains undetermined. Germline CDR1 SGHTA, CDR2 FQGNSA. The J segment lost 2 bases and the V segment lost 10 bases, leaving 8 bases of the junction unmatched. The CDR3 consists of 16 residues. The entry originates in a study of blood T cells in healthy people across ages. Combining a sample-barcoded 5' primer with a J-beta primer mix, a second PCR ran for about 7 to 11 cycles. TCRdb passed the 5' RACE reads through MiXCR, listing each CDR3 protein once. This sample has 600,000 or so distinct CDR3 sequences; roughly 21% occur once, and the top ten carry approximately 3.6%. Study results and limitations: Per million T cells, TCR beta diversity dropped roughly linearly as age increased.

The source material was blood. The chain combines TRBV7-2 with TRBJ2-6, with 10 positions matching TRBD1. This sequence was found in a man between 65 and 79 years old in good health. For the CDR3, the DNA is TGTGCCACTGCGAGGACAGGGGGAGCTGGGGCCAACGTCCTGACTTTC. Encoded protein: CATARTGGAGANVLTF.